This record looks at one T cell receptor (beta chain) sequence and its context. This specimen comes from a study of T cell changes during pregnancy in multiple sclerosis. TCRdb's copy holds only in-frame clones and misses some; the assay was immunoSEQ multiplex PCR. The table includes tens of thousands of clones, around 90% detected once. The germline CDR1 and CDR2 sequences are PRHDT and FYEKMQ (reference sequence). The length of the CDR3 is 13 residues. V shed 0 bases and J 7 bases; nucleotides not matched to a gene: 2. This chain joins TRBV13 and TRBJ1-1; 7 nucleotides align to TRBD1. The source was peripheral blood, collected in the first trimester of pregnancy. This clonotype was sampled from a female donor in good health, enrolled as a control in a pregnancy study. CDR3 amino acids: CASSLGRDSEAFF. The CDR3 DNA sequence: TGTGCCAGCAGCTTAGGCAGGGACAGTGAAGCTTTCTTT.